These 18 T cell receptor beta chains share one sample of origin, sequenced in a study of blood T cells in healthy people across ages. A second roughly 6 to 12 cycle PCR used barcoded and J-beta primers. In TCRdb, the 5' RACE reads were re-called with MiXCR into one record per CDR3 protein. The data show over a million distinct CDR3 sequences, with 45% seen just once and over 15% held by the top ten. The material sequenced was blood. The receptors come from a woman aged 55 to 70 in good health.

This clonotype has ten or more counts. J is TRBJ2-5 and V is TRBV12-3 or TRBV12-4, with 15 bases that match TRBD2. CDR3 length: 22 residues. Trimming took 4 bases from V and 5 from J; bases not matched to a gene: 23. The CDR3 sequence: CASSSSRDRVAGLAGGRETQYF. In nucleotides, the CDR3 is TGTGCCAGCAGTTCGTCCCGGGACAGGGTAGCGGGACTAGCGGGAGGCCGGGAGACCCAGTACTTC.

There are a few counts of this clonotype. V usage is TRBV11-2 and J usage is TRBJ2-5, with D hard to call. The DNA end lines up better with TRBJ2-7; the J call may be wrong. The CDR3 is made up of 15 amino acids. Germline CDR1 is SGHAT and CDR2 is FQNNGV. This chain's CDR3 is CASSLVRNPSYEQYF. The CDR3 coding sequence is TGTGCCAGCAGCTTAGTTAGGAACCCCTCCTACGAGCAGTACTTC.

In this sample, this clonotype turned up a few times. The chain links TRBV20-1 to TRBJ2-5; the match to TRBD2 covers 8 bases. Germline CDR1 and CDR2: DFQATT and SNEGSKA (reference sequence). Unmatched junction bases numbered 6, after V lost 8 bases and J lost 4 bases. The CDR3 is made up of 12 amino acids. CDR3 in amino acids: CSTLAGRETQYF. The CDR3 DNA follows: TGCAGTACTTTAGCGGGACGAGAGACCCAGTACTTC.

This clonotype was counted only a few times. This sequence joins TRBV3-1 and TRBJ2-5, with unresolved D. Trimming shortened V by 2 bases and J by 8 bases, and 12 bases separated the two germline ends. The germline CDR1 and CDR2 sequences are LGHDT and YNNKEL (reference sequence). The length of the CDR3 is 13 residues. The DNA of the CDR3 is TGTGCCAGCAGCCAATTAACCCCCGGTACCCAGTACTTC. Translation gives CASSQLTPGTQYF.

In regard to this clonotype: A clone one base away is much larger, so this may be a read error. This sequence joins TRBV6-1 and TRBJ2-3; D is unclear. In germline, CDR1 is MNHNS, CDR2 SASEGT. This CDR3 region has 13 residues. CDR3 amino acids: CVSSEIGPDTQYF. CDR3 bases: TGTGTCAGCAGTGAGATTGGCCCAGATACGCAGTATTTT.

The chain couples TRBV20-1 to TRBJ2-5; 11 nucleotides agree with TRBD2. The assigned J gene may be wrong: the sequence end matches TRBJ2-7 better. The germline CDR1 and CDR2 sequences are DFQATT and SNEGSKA (reference sequence). This CDR3 spans 16 amino acids. CDR3 in DNA: TGCAGTGCTAGAGTACTAGCGGGAGCCTCGCTGGACGAGCAGTACTTC. This gives the protein CSARVLAGASLDEQYF.

This clonotype came up a few times. The chain employs TRBV25-1 and TRBJ2-2; 7 bases align to TRBD1. With 4 bases clipped from V and 4 bases from J, the junction kept 6 bases outside the gene matches. The CDR3 contains 15 residues. CDR1 and CDR2 (germline): MGHDK, SYGVNS. CDR3 loop: CASSGQGFGTGELFF. The CDR3 nucleotides read TGTGCCAGCAGTGGACAGGGCTTTGGCACCGGGGAGCTGTTTTTT.

The gene calls are TRBV20-1 and TRBJ1-5; D call uncertain. Trimming cost V 2 bases and J 2 bases, with 7 bases left between them. The germline CDR1 and CDR2 sequences are DFQATT and SNEGSKA (reference sequence). This CDR3 contains 13 residues. This CDR3 reads CSARIVGNQPQHF. Written as DNA, the CDR3 is TGCAGTGCTAGAATCGTTGGCAATCAGCCCCAGCATTTT.

This clonotype was observed a handful of times. The gene calls are TRBV20-1 and TRBJ2-1; tentatively, D is TRBD2 (6 bases). With 5 bases removed from V and 5 bases from J, the gap between germline ends came to 22 bases. The germline CDR1 and CDR2 sequences are DFQATT and SNEGSKA (reference sequence). The CDR3 has 16 amino acids. The CDR3 protein is CSAQNAGPVGDNEQFF. The CDR3 region has the DNA TGCAGTGCTCAAAACGCGGGACCCGTCGGGGACAATGAGCAGTTCTTC.

The chain has TRBV10-2 and TRBJ2-5, with 8 positions matching TRBD1. With 8 bases clipped from V and 11 bases from J, the junction kept 7 bases outside the gene matches. Germline V gene lookup returns CDR1 WSHSY and CDR2 SAAADI. The CDR3 is made up of 11 amino acids. The CDR3 DNA sequence: TGCGCCAGCGAGACAGGGGTTGAGCAGTACTTC. As protein: CASETGVEQYF.

A few counts support this clonotype. This chain joins TRBV6-1 and TRBJ2-1; 9 bases are a match to TRBD2. Germline V gene lookup returns CDR1 MNHNS and CDR2 SASEGT. Trimming cost V 0 bases and J 8 bases; bases outside gene matches: 11. This CDR3 has 17 residues. The CDR3 DNA follows: TGTGCCAGCAGTGAAGCGCTCCCCGCGGGAGGGCCGCATGAGCAGTTCTTC. Translated: CASSEALPAGGPHEQFF.

The rearrangement uses TRBV7-9 and TRBJ2-1; 7 bases line up with TRBD1. The J call may be mistaken, given a closer DNA end match to TRBJ2-7. The CDR3 spans 14 residues. Germline values: CDR1 SEHNR, CDR2 FQNEAQ (reference sequence). The CDR3 protein is CASRERQGIYEQYF. The CDR3 DNA reads TGTGCCAGCAGGGAAAGACAGGGAATCTATGAGCAGTACTTC.

The chain is built from TRBV6-6 and TRBJ2-3; D unresolved. CDR1 is MNHNY and CDR2 is SVGAGI in the germline V gene (reference sequence). V lost 6 bases and J 10 bases, leaving 11 bases between the germline ends. The CDR3 totals 11 residues. As DNA, the CDR3 is TGTGCCAGCAGCCTGACGGATGCGCAGTATTTT. This gives the protein CASSLTDAQYF.

CDR3 bases: TGTGCCAGCAGTGAGGGTGATTCACCCCTCCACTTT. Amino acid sequence: CASSEGDSPLHF. The chain joins TRBV6-6 to TRBJ1-6, with D unresolved. Between the trimmed V and J ends, which lost 5 bases and 8 bases, there was a span of 7 bases. The germline CDR1 and CDR2 sequences are MNHNY and SVGAGI (reference sequence). This CDR3 is 12 amino acids long.

Of note for this clonotype: Relative to the germline gene, one junction end is altered; a read error may explain this. This chain joins TRBV7-2 and TRBJ2-7, with 8 bases lining up with TRBD2. The CDR3 has 17 residues. Per germline, CDR1 SGHTA and CDR2 FQGNSA. CDR3 amino acids: CASSLVFSGIRMEIQYF. For the CDR3, the DNA is TGTGCCAGCAGTTTAGTTTTTAGCGGGATCCGTATGGAGATCCAGTACTTC. Using reference TRBV7-2 and TRBJ2-7 for the parts outside the CDR3, the full variable domain is GAGVSQSPSNKVTEKGKDVELRCDPISGHTALYWYRQSLGQGLEFLIYFQGNSAPDKSGLPSDRFSAERTGGSVSTLTIQRTQQEDSAVYLCASSLVFSGIRMEIQYFGPGTRLTVT.

There are a few counts of this clonotype. The chain has TRBV10-3 and TRBJ1-2; 8 bases line up with TRBD1. The V and J ends lost 10 bases and 2 bases, in that order; junction bases with no gene match: 9. Germline loops: CDR1 ENHRY, CDR2 SYGVKD. There are 14 residues in the CDR3. The CDR3 here is CATIQGAMNYGYTF. The CDR3 nucleotides are TGTGCCACAATTCAGGGGGCAATGAACTATGGCTACACCTTC.

As regards this clonotype: At one end the junction does not follow the germline gene, possibly because of a read error. The genes are TRBV14 and TRBJ2-7; 9 bases agree with TRBD2. There are 14 residues in the CDR3. Germline V CDR1 and CDR2: SGHDN, FVKESK. CDR3 sequence reads: CASRASGEFYEQYF. The CDR3 bases are TGTGCTAGCAGGGCTAGCGGGGAATTCTACGAGCAGTACTTC.

A single count supports this clonotype. The J gene is TRBJ1-5, the V gene TRBV16; no clear D gene. The length of the CDR3 is 15 residues. Per germline, CDR1 KGHSY and CDR2 FQNENV. V was trimmed by 1 base and J by 3 bases, leaving 10 bases between them. The CDR3 loop is CASSQLPAANQPQHF. The CDR3 nucleotides read TGTGCCAGCAGCCAATTACCAGCAGCCAATCAGCCCCAGCATTTT.